These T cell receptor beta chains were read from a single sample in a study of CD8 T cells in Susac syndrome. TCRdb passed the immunoSEQ multiplex PCR reads through MiXCR, listing each CDR3 protein once. Of around 170,000 distinct CDR3 sequences listed, 94% were seen once; the top ten hold more than 0.095%. The sample taken for sequencing was CD4+ T cells from PBMCs. Every receptor here comes from a human donor with Susac syndrome. Each CDR3 is given with its conserved first and last residue. Each record gives: D gene, V gene, J gene, clone size, CDR3 DNA, CDR3 protein. The D gene is left open where the match is weak. Some rows have no size entry. The others give once, few or many, or a class for an expanded clone.

>.|TRBV6-5|TRBJ1-1|.
TGTGCCAGCAGTTCCCCGGCGCAGTACAAAGCTTTCTTT
CASSSPAQYKAFF
>TRBD1|TRBV15|TRBJ1-1|.
TGTGCCACCAGCAGAGATAGGCAGGGGGTGGCTTTCTTT
CATSRDRQGVAFF
>.|TRBV6-5|TRBJ2-1|.
TGTGCCAGCAGTTCCGGACGGATTAGCTCCTACAATGAGCAGTTCTTC
CASSSGRISSYNEQFF
>.|TRBV29-1|TRBJ2-5|.
TGCAGCGTTGGTGGGGCGCAGGGATTTCAAGAGACCCAGTACTTC
CSVGGAQGFQETQYF
>.|TRBV29-1|TRBJ1-2|.
TGCAGCGTTGAACCGCCGAGGGCAGGCTATGGCTACACCTTC
CSVEPPRAGYGYTF
>TRBD1|TRBV20-1|TRBJ2-5|.
TGCAGTGCTAGAGCCCCCGGACAGGGTTCACGAGAGACCCAGTACTTC
CSARAPGQGSRETQYF
>.|TRBV19|TRBJ1-2|.
TGTGCCAGTCGGAACAGCTATGGCTACACCTTC
CASRNSYGYTF
>.|TRBV3-1|TRBJ2-7|few
TGTGCCAGCAGCCAAGCCTCCTACGAGCAGTACTTC
CASSQASYEQYF
>.|TRBV12-3/TRBV12-4|TRBJ1-2|.
TGTGCCAGCAAGGCGGCCTCTAACTATGGCTACACCTTC
CASKAASNYGYTF
>.|TRBV27|TRBJ2-1|.
TGTGCCAGCAGTAGCCGCTTGGAGCAGTTCTTC
CASSSRLEQFF
>TRBD1|TRBV11-2|TRBJ1-2|.
TGTGCCAGCAGCTCGACACAGGGGTTGATCTATGGCTACACCTTC
CASSSTQGLIYGYTF